This TCR beta chain was identified during a study of blood T cell repertoires in COVID-19. In the study overall: The United States, Italy and Spain were the sources of the acute and convalescent COVID-19 samples. T cells, B-cell-depleted T cells, or PBMCs provided the cDNA or gDNA that served as material.

Followed longitudinally, the Seattle patients had been enrolled during active infection. The CDR3 covers 14 residues. Trimming left V 6 bases short and J 4 bases short, with 12 bases between. Looked up from germline, CDR1 is KGHSH and CDR2 is LQKENI. Per the authors' pipeline: By means of reference gene primer amplification, nucleated cell counts were estimated. Data came from immunoSEQ multiplex PCR; TCRdb stores just in-frame clones and leaves some out. V, J and clone size reflect that table, while D and trimming were determined from the DNA. This table holds about 89,000 clones, about four fifths found once.

The TCR comes from a man aged 65 to 85 with COVID-19, enrolled during active disease. J is TRBJ2-2 and V is TRBV18, with D perhaps matching TRBD2 (5 bases). Sequenced sample: peripheral blood. The CDR3 is CASSTRGITGELFF. CDR3 sequence (DNA): TGTGCCAGCTCGACTCGAGGGATCACCGGGGAGCTGTTTTTT.